Below are 26 T cell receptor beta chains sequenced from a single sample in a study of blood T cell repertoires in COVID-19. Clones were read by immunoSEQ multiplex PCR, and TCRdb kept only the in-frame ones, dropping some. This table holds more than 300,000 clones, about nine tenths found once. Specimen: peripheral blood. Source of these receptors: a woman between 70 and 85 years old with COVID-19, enrolled during active disease.

This clone was found once. V gene TRBV19 combines with J gene TRBJ1-5; 9 nucleotides line up with TRBD1. Germline V CDR1 and CDR2: LNHDA, SQIVND (reference sequence). The CDR3 is 15 residues long. Trimming took 5 bases from V and 7 from J; bases not matched to a gene: 9. DNA for the CDR3: TGTGCCAGTAGTCCCGCCGGGACAGGGAACCAGCCCCAGCATTTT. Its protein is CASSPAGTGNQPQHF.

The chain is built from TRBV7-8 and TRBJ1-4, with TRBD1 matching 9 bases. The CDR3 spans 17 residues. The V gene's germline CDR1 is SGHVS and CDR2 FQNEAQ. With 3 bases clipped from V and 7 bases from J, the junction kept 12 bases outside the gene matches. The CDR3 here is CASSFRDRASKVEKLFF. Written as DNA, the CDR3 is TGTGCCAGCAGCTTCCGGGACAGGGCATCTAAGGTTGAAAAACTGTTTTTT.

The rearrangement joins TRBV27 to TRBJ1-6; D perhaps matches TRBD1 (6 bases). The CDR3 runs 17 residues. CDR1 MNHEY and CDR2 SMNVEV come from the germline V gene (reference sequence). V gave up 2 bases and J gave up 6 bases, with 17 bases separating them. DNA of the CDR3: TGTGCCAGCAGTTTAACGGGCGGGGGCACTCGTAATTCACCCCTCCACTTT. Its protein is CASSLTGGGTRNSPLHF.

The chain joins TRBV13 to TRBJ2-2, with D uncertain. V was pared by 6 bases and J by 7 bases, with 12 bases between. Germline CDR1 and CDR2: PRHDT and FYEKMQ (reference sequence). The CDR3 totals 13 residues. CDR3 sequence (DNA): TGTGCCAGCAGTCCACCAAGCCACGGGGAGCTGTTTTTT. This encodes CASSPPSHGELFF.

The chain links TRBV24-1 to TRBJ2-3; 9 nucleotides agree with TRBD2. Germline assignment: CDR1 KGHDR and CDR2 SFDVKD. Trimming took 7 bases from V and 4 from J; bases not matched to a gene: 14. The CDR3 sequence is 17 residues long. In DNA, the CDR3 is TGTGCCACCAGCCCCATGTCAGGCGGGGGGGTAGCAGATACGCAGTATTTT. Encoded protein: CATSPMSGGGVADTQYF.

The chain combines TRBV3-1 (or the pseudogene TRBV3-2) with TRBJ1-3; TRBD1 is a possible D gene (5 bases). V lost 7 bases and J 2 bases, leaving 21 bases between the germline ends. The CDR3 runs 17 residues. Germline lookup yields CDR1 LGHDT and CDR2 YNNKEL (reference sequence). The CDR3 DNA sequence: TGTGCCAGCATGGGGTTCAAATTTGGGGCGGCTGGAAACACCATATATTTT. This sequence encodes CASMGFKFGAAGNTIYF.

The CDR3 nucleotides read TGTGCCAGCTCCGCATCAGTAACAGACCACTACACCTTC. Amino acids: CASSASVTDHYTF. The chain joins TRBV18 to TRBJ1-2, with D uncertain. V lost 6 bases and J 10 bases, leaving 18 bases between the germline ends. This CDR3 has 13 residues. From germline, CDR1 is KGHSH and CDR2 LQKENI.

This rearrangement joins TRBV29-1 to TRBJ2-1; D perhaps matches TRBD2 (5 bases). Trimming stripped 8 bases from V and 0 bases from J, with 11 bases between. The germline V gene encodes CDR1 SQVTM and CDR2 ANQGSEA. The CDR3 totals 13 residues. The CDR3 loop reads CSCAGRSYNEQFF. DNA for the CDR3: TGCAGCTGCGCGGGCCGCTCCTACAATGAGCAGTTCTTC.

In the case of this clone: Other DNA sequences in the sample encode the same CDR3. V and J are TRBV24-1 and TRBJ2-1; weak D call: TRBD1 (6 bases). The V gene lost 4 bases and the J gene lost 0 bases, with 6 bases spanning the gap. CDR1 and CDR2 (germline): KGHDR, SFDVKD. The CDR3 is 14 residues long. For the CDR3, the DNA is TGTGCCACCAGTGAACAGGGCTCCTACAATGAGCAGTTCTTC. Its translation is CATSEQGSYNEQFF.

The gene calls are TRBV27 and TRBJ2-2; D is undetermined. CDR3 length: 16 residues. Germline lookup yields CDR1 MNHEY and CDR2 SMNVEV (reference sequence). V was pared by 4 bases and J by 0 bases, with 12 bases between. The CDR3 DNA follows: TGTGCCAGCAGTTCCGAGTCCTATTCGAACACCGGGGAGCTGTTTTTT. Its protein product is CASSSESYSNTGELFF.

This chain connects TRBV28 to TRBJ1-2; 12 nucleotides align to TRBD1. The CDR3 consists of 15 residues. The V gene end was trimmed by 3 bases and the J gene end by 3 bases; junction bases not matched to a gene: 2. The germline CDR1 and CDR2 sequences are MDHEN and SYDVKM. The CDR3 loop is CASSLGTGGHYGYTF. CDR3 DNA sequence: TGTGCCAGCAGTTTGGGGACAGGGGGCCACTATGGCTACACCTTC.

The chain recombines TRBV27 with TRBJ1-1; D not certain. The V end was cut by 6 bases, the J end by 2 bases, with 7 bases between. In germline, CDR1 is MNHEY, CDR2 SMNVEV (reference sequence). CDR3 length: 12 amino acids. The CDR3 sequence is CASRRENTEAFF. The CDR3 DNA reads as TGTGCCAGCAGGAGGGAAAACACTGAAGCTTTCTTT.

This clone was counted a few times. J is TRBJ1-5 and V is TRBV19; 11 nucleotides line up with TRBD1. Germline CDR1 is LNHDA and CDR2 is SQIVND (reference sequence). There are 15 residues in the CDR3. With V trimmed by 5 bases and J by 6 bases, 6 bases remained unmatched. The CDR3 protein is CASSFGQGASQPQHF. The CDR3 DNA reads TGTGCCAGTAGTTTCGGACAGGGGGCTAGTCAGCCCCAGCATTTT.

The V and J genes are TRBV7-6 and TRBJ1-5; 8 bases fit TRBD1. V trimming: 5 bases; J trimming: 7 bases; junction bases outside the gene matches: 4. Per germline, CDR1 SGHVS and CDR2 FNYEAQ. The CDR3 has 13 residues. In DNA, the CDR3 is TGTGCCAGCAGCCCAGGGGGCAGGCAGCCCCAGCATTTT. This codes for CASSPGGRQPQHF. The full variable domain, its missing parts supplied by reference TRBV7-6 and TRBJ1-5, is GAGVSQSPRYKVTKRGQDVALRCDPISGHVSLYWYRQALGQGPEFLTYFNYEAQQDKSGLPNDRFSAERPEGSISTLTIQRTEQRDSAMYRCASSPGGRQPQHFGDGTRLSIL.

The rearrangement links TRBV6-5 to TRBJ1-4; weak D call: TRBD1 (5 bases). Trimming left V 8 bases short and J 10 bases short, with 8 bases between. Per the germline V gene, CDR1 is MNHEY and CDR2 is SVGAGI. The CDR3 runs to 10 residues. The CDR3 DNA reads as TGTGCCAGCGGCGGGGGAAAACTGTTTTTT. This codes for CASGGGKLFF.

The rearrangement joins TRBV10-2 to TRBJ1-2; D possibly corresponds to TRBD1 (6 bases). The germline V and J ends were trimmed by 6 bases and 0 bases, with 14 bases remaining between them. The length of the CDR3 is 15 residues. CDR1 is WSHSY and CDR2 is SAAADI in the germline V gene. This CDR3 reads CASSLDRPSNYGYTF. CDR3 nucleotides: TGCGCCAGCAGCCTCGACAGGCCCTCTAACTATGGCTACACCTTC.

The gene calls are TRBV2 and TRBJ1-4; tentatively, D is TRBD1 (5 bases). V lost 6 bases to trimming and J lost 7 bases, with 18 bases between them. The CDR3 has 15 residues. The germline gives CDR1 SNHLY, CDR2 FYNNEI. In nucleotides, the CDR3 is TGTGCCAGCAGCGTTGACAGTGCTTTGGGTGAAAAACTGTTTTTT. This codes for CASSVDSALGEKLFF.

This sequence joins TRBV13 and TRBJ2-3; perhaps TRBD2 as D (6 bases). The CDR3 is 15 residues long. The germline V gene encodes CDR1 PRHDT and CDR2 FYEKMQ (reference sequence). V was pared by 3 bases and J by 1 base, with 11 bases between. The CDR3: CASSFTGLGTDTQYF. For the CDR3, the DNA is TGTGCCAGCAGCTTCACGGGACTGGGCACAGATACGCAGTATTTT.

The chain links TRBV7-9 to TRBJ1-1, with TRBD1 matching 8 bases. Germline-derived CDR1 and CDR2 are SEHNR and FQNEAQ (reference sequence). This CDR3 has 15 amino acids. The V gene end was trimmed by 8 bases and the J gene end by 5 bases; junction bases not matched to a gene: 13. In nucleotides, the CDR3 is TGTGCCAGCGAGCCCGGGACAGGTGGATGGACTGAAGCTTTCTTT. This codes for CASEPGTGGWTEAFF.

This clone has a single count. V usage is TRBV6-7 and J usage is TRBJ1-5; D is possibly TRBD1 (5 bases). TRBV6-7 is treated as an ORF (open reading frame) with a function not yet certain. V was pared by 1 base and J by 5 bases, with 27 bases between. CDR3 length: 20 residues. The CDR3 nucleotides read TGTGCCAGCAGTTACTGGAAAACTCGGGATCCCCCTGCGGGGGATCAGCCCCAGCATTTT. This encodes CASSYWKTRDPPAGDQPQHF.

CDR3 DNA: TGTGCCAGCAGCTTGGGGCCGGGTCCCAACACCGGGGAGCTGTTTTTT. This sequence encodes CASSLGPGPNTGELFF. The chain links TRBV5-6 to TRBJ2-2; D is ambiguous. V shed 0 bases and J shed 2 bases, with 11 bases lying between them. CDR3 length: 16 amino acids. CDR1 is SGHDT, CDR2 YYEEEE, per germline.

The chain couples TRBV2 to TRBJ1-1; the D is unclear. V was pared by 6 bases and J by 3 bases, with 8 bases between. The CDR3 covers 12 residues. Germline assignment: CDR1 SNHLY and CDR2 FYNNEI. The chain's CDR3 is CASRREYTEAFF. The CDR3, as DNA: TGTGCCAGCAGACGGGAGTACACTGAAGCTTTCTTT.

The V call is TRBV5-4, the J call TRBJ2-3; 12 nucleotides match TRBD2. CDR1 is SGHNT, CDR2 YYREEE, per germline (reference sequence). Trimming cost V 3 bases and J 2 bases; bases outside gene matches: 10. The CDR3 consists of 18 residues. CDR3 sequence: CASSSGTSGFSPTDTQYF. Here the CDR3 DNA reads TGTGCCAGCAGCTCCGGGACTAGCGGGTTCTCCCCCACAGATACGCAGTATTTT.

The CDR3 DNA is TGTGCCTGGAGTGTAGGGGGAAAAAGCAATCAGCCCCAGCATTTT. It translates to CAWSVGGKSNQPQHF. This chain uses TRBV30 with TRBJ1-5, with a tentative D call TRBD1 (6 bases). The V and J ends lost 0 bases and 1 base respectively, with 10 bases between them. This CDR3 is built from 15 residues. CDR1 and CDR2 (germline): GTSNPN, SVGIG (reference sequence).

J is TRBJ1-2 and V is TRBV9, with TRBD1 matching 9 bases. Per the germline V gene, CDR1 is SGDLS and CDR2 is YYNGEE. V gave up 3 bases and J gave up 8 bases; unmatched junction bases: 17. CDR3 length: 17 amino acids. The CDR3 reads CASSAAGQGKDARGYTF. DNA of the CDR3: TGTGCCAGCAGCGCGGCAGGACAGGGGAAAGATGCAAGAGGCTACACCTTC. Using reference TRBV9 and TRBJ1-2 for the parts outside the CDR3, the full variable domain is DSGVTQTPKHLITATGQRVTLRCSPRSGDLSVYWYQQSLDQGLQFLIQYYNGEERAKGNILERFSAQQFPDLHSELNLSSLELGDSALYFCASSAAGQGKDARGYTFGSGTRLTVV.

The chain combines TRBV7-6 with TRBJ1-6; perhaps TRBD1 as D (5 bases). V dropped 1 base and J dropped 9 bases, with 13 bases sitting between them. The CDR3 covers 15 residues. Germline V gene sequence: CDR1 SGHVS, CDR2 FNYEAQ. The CDR3 DNA reads TGTGCCAGCAGCTTAGACGGGGGGTCGGTTTCACCCCTCCACTTT. It codes for CASSLDGGSVSPLHF.